Following are 26 T cell receptor beta chains from one sample sequenced in a study of cytomegalovirus exposure and HLA in healthy donors. The PCR ran on 60 Vbeta and 13 Jbeta primers. Clones were read by immunoSEQ multiplex PCR, and TCRdb kept only the in-frame ones, dropping some. The sample has over 100,000 clones, nearly 75% seen once. Sequencing was performed on PBMCs. These receptors all come from a man aged 25 to 40 in good health and CMV-seropositive.

The V call is TRBV7-2, the J call TRBJ2-7; 9 positions match TRBD1. This CDR3 region has 16 residues. CDR1 and CDR2 from the germline V gene are SGHTA and FQGNSA. Trimming at V came to 3 bases and at J to 2 bases, leaving 8 bases not matched to a gene. The CDR3, as DNA: TGTGCCAGCAGCTTGGCGGGACAGGGAGCCCCCTACGAGCAGTACTTC. Translating it yields CASSLAGQGAPYEQYF. The full variable domain, in which reference TRBV7-2 and TRBJ2-7 provide the parts outside the CDR3, is GAGVSQSPSNKVTEKGKDVELRCDPISGHTALYWYRQSLGQGLEFLIYFQGNSAPDKSGLPSDRFSAERTGGSVSTLTIQRTQQEDSAVYLCASSLAGQGAPYEQYFGPGTRLTVT.

The J gene is TRBJ1-6, the V gene TRBV10-3, with 7 bases lining up with TRBD1. Germline CDR1 ENHRY, CDR2 SYGVKD. CDR3 length: 14 residues. V lost 4 bases to trimming and J lost 10 bases; unmatched junction nucleotides: 7. The CDR3 loop reads CAISAGTALSPLHF. The CDR3 DNA follows: TGTGCCATCAGTGCCGGGACAGCTTTATCACCCCTCCACTTT.

The rearrangement uses TRBV29-1 and TRBJ2-6; 8 bases align to TRBD1. The V gene end was trimmed by 5 bases and the J gene end by 1 base; junction bases not matched to a gene: 4. Germline values: CDR1 SQVTM, CDR2 ANQGSEA. The CDR3 spans 15 residues. Written as DNA, the CDR3 is TGCAGCGTTCGGAGACAGGGGTCTGGGGCCAACGTCCTGACTTTC. Its protein is CSVRRQGSGANVLTF.

V is TRBV11-3 and J is TRBJ2-3; D possibly corresponds to TRBD1 (5 bases). Trimming left V 1 base short and J 3 bases short, with 20 bases between. Germline V CDR1 and CDR2: SGHNT, YENEEA. The CDR3 extends over 18 amino acids. The CDR3 DNA reads as TGTGCCAGCAGCTTAGCGGCAGGGTCGAGTCTAGGGACAGATACGCAGTATTTT. It yields the protein CASSLAAGSSLGTDTQYF. Full variable domain (missing parts from reference TRBV11-3 and TRBJ2-3): EAGVVQSPRYKIIEKKQPVAFWCNPISGHNTLYWYLQNLGQGPELLIRYENEEAVDDSQLPKDRFSAERLKGVDSTLKIQPAELGDSAVYLCASSLAAGSSLGTDTQYFGPGTRLTVL.

This clone was recorded at least ten times. The rearrangement joins TRBV10-3 to TRBJ2-1; D may be TRBD2 (5 bases). V was cut by 3 bases and J by 7 bases, with 13 bases left in between. The germline gives CDR1 ENHRY, CDR2 SYGVKD. The CDR3 length is 14 residues. The CDR3 reads CAISDPLARNEQFF. DNA for the CDR3: TGTGCCATCAGTGACCCCCTAGCTCGGAATGAGCAGTTCTTC.

This chain joins TRBV27 and TRBJ2-5, with TRBD2 matching 10 bases. Germline assignment: CDR1 MNHEY and CDR2 SMNVEV (reference sequence). The V segment lost 4 bases and the J segment 5 bases; nucleotides outside the gene matches: 7. The CDR3 runs 15 residues. The CDR3 spells CASSSNSGGMETQYF. In DNA, the CDR3 is TGTGCCAGCAGTTCCAATAGCGGGGGGATGGAGACCCAGTACTTC.

The chain is built from TRBV4-3 and TRBJ2-2, with D hard to call. The V end lost 0 bases, the J end lost 1 base, and 15 bases lay between the germline ends. Germline CDR1 is LGHNA and CDR2 is YSLEER. The CDR3 consists of 18 residues. In DNA form, the CDR3 reads TGCGCCAGCAGCCAAGATCACTCCGCGTACCAGAACACCGGGGAGCTGTTTTTT. This codes for CASSQDHSAYQNTGELFF.

V is TRBV6-5 and J is TRBJ2-7; D is ambiguous. The V gene lost 6 bases and the J gene lost 4 bases, with 16 bases spanning the gap. The CDR3 is made up of 14 amino acids. Germline V gene data show CDR1 as MNHEY and CDR2 as SVGAGI. In DNA, the CDR3 is TGTGCCAGCAGCGCCGCCGGAGTAAGGTACGAGCAGTACTTC. This translates into CASSAAGVRYEQYF.

There are many counts of this clone. The rearrangement joins TRBV5-6 to TRBJ2-7; 7 nucleotides line up with TRBD1. The CDR3 loop spans 14 amino acids. CDR1 and CDR2 (germline): SGHDT, YYEEEE. V shed 3 bases, J shed 0 bases, and the junction held 3 bases outside the gene matches. CDR3 sequence reads: CASSSAGGSYEQYF. In DNA, the CDR3 is TGTGCCAGCAGCTCCGCAGGGGGCTCCTACGAGCAGTACTTC.

The CDR3 loop reads CASSTRRRGHEKLFF. CDR3 nucleotides: TGTGCCAGCAGTACCCGACGGAGGGGGCATGAAAAACTGTTTTTT. The V and J genes are TRBV28 and TRBJ1-4; 7 bases map to TRBD1. V was pared by 5 bases and J by 6 bases, with 9 bases of the junction left unmatched. This CDR3 is 15 amino acids long. Germline V gene lookup returns CDR1 MDHEN and CDR2 SYDVKM.

The CDR3 protein is CASGLEIRETQYF. The CDR3 nucleotides read TGTGCTAGTGGTTTGGAGATCAGAGAGACCCAGTACTTC. The V call is TRBV12-5, the J call TRBJ2-5; D gene ambiguous. The germline V gene encodes CDR1 LGHNT and CDR2 FRNRAP. Trimming removed 1 base at V and 4 bases at J, with 7 bases between. The CDR3 runs 13 residues.

The chain is built from TRBV5-6 and TRBJ2-5; 7 nucleotides align to TRBD2. After removal of 1 base from V and 1 base from J, the junction contained 4 bases not matched to a gene. The CDR3 spans 15 residues. Germline V gives CDR1 SGHDT, CDR2 YYEEEE. The CDR3 reads CASSLWVAGQETQYF. CDR3 nucleotides: TGTGCCAGCAGCTTGTGGGTAGCGGGCCAAGAGACCCAGTACTTC. Variable domain in full (rest from reference TRBV5-6 and TRBJ2-5): DAGVTQSPTHLIKTRGQQVTLRCSPKSGHDTVSWYQQALGQGPQFIFQYYEEEERQRGNFPDRFSGHQFPNYSSELNVNALLLGDSALYLCASSLWVAGQETQYFGPGTRLLVL.

The V gene is TRBV6-1, the J gene TRBJ2-2; D may be TRBD1 (6 bases). This CDR3 is 14 amino acids long. The V and J ends lost 6 bases and 2 bases respectively, with 10 bases between them. From germline, CDR1 is MNHNS and CDR2 SASEGT. The CDR3 nucleotides read TGTGCCAGCAGAGAGACAGGAAACACCGGGGAGCTGTTTTTT. It encodes CASRETGNTGELFF.

This chain joins TRBV5-4 and TRBJ2-2, with TRBD1 identical over 8 bases. J lost 1 base, V lost 4 bases, and 3 bases had no gene match. Germline CDR1 is SGHNT and CDR2 is YYREEE (reference sequence). This CDR3 region has 15 residues. The chain's CDR3 is CASSPGTGNTGELFF. The DNA of the CDR3 is TGTGCCAGCAGCCCTGGGACAGGGAACACCGGGGAGCTGTTTTTT.

This sequence joins TRBV28 and TRBJ1-2; 10 bases are shared with TRBD1. After removal of 4 bases from V and 8 bases from J, the junction contained 4 bases not matched to a gene. CDR3 length: 13 residues. Germline assignment: CDR1 MDHEN and CDR2 SYDVKM. The CDR3 here is CASSSRTGGGYTF. The DNA of the CDR3 is TGTGCCAGCAGTTCTCGGACAGGGGGAGGCTACACCTTC.

V gene TRBV19 combines with J gene TRBJ2-1; 8 bases align to TRBD2. V shed 6 bases and J 7 bases; nucleotides not matched to a gene: 11. Germline V gives CDR1 LNHDA, CDR2 SQIVND (reference sequence). CDR3 length: 15 residues. The CDR3: CASSLGAGAGNEQFF. CDR3 DNA sequence: TGTGCCAGTAGCCTTGGAGCGGGGGCCGGGAATGAGCAGTTCTTC.

This clone appeared a single time. V gene TRBV4-2 combines with J gene TRBJ2-1; 8 nucleotides align to TRBD2. The V and J ends lost 3 bases and 5 bases, in that order; junction bases with no gene match: 3. The CDR3 runs to 14 residues. Germline V gives CDR1 LGHNA, CDR2 YNFKEQ. The CDR3 loop reads CASSHGLADNEQFF. CDR3 DNA sequence: TGTGCCAGCAGCCATGGACTAGCCGACAATGAGCAGTTCTTC.

For this clone: Other DNA variants within this sample encode the same CDR3. V usage is TRBV6-1 and J usage is TRBJ2-7; 9 nucleotides line up with TRBD1. CDR1 is MNHNS and CDR2 is SASEGT in the germline V gene. CDR3 length: 15 amino acids. The J segment lost 6 bases and the V segment lost 6 bases, leaving 12 bases of the junction unmatched. The CDR3 DNA reads TGTGCCAGCAGGGTACCGGGACAGGGACTGCGCGAGCAGTACTTC. Its translation: CASRVPGQGLREQYF.

The chain combines TRBV7-6 with TRBJ1-1, with D perhaps matching TRBD1 (5 bases). Trimming shortened V by 5 bases and J by 2 bases, and 21 bases separated the two germline ends. From germline, CDR1 is SGHVS and CDR2 FNYEAQ. The CDR3 length is 17 residues. CDR3 sequence (DNA): TGTGCCAGCAGCCCGTGGCGGGGCAGGGTTGGAAACACTGAAGCTTTCTTT. Protein sequence: CASSPWRGRVGNTEAFF.

This sequence joins TRBV29-1 and TRBJ1-1, with D perhaps TRBD1 (5 bases). The CDR3 is made up of 10 amino acids. Per the germline V gene, CDR1 is SQVTM and CDR2 is ANQGSEA. Trimming left V 7 bases short and J 5 bases short, with 8 bases between. CDR3 bases: TGCAGCGGGGAGGGGACTGAAGCTTTCTTT. It is translated as CSGEGTEAFF.

The V gene is TRBV7-9, the J gene TRBJ1-1; 7 nucleotides agree with TRBD1. CDR3 length: 12 amino acids. The V gene's germline CDR1 is SEHNR and CDR2 FQNEAQ (reference sequence). J lost 14 bases, V lost 6 bases, and 12 bases had no gene match. Here the CDR3 DNA reads TGTGCCAGCAGGGAAAGGGGGCCAGGAGACTTCTTT. As protein: CASRERGPGDFF.

The chain combines TRBV7-8 with TRBJ1-4, with 7 bases identical to TRBD1. CDR1 and CDR2 (germline): SGHVS, FQNEAQ. The CDR3 length is 14 residues. V was pared by 5 bases and J by 4 bases, with 4 bases of the junction left unmatched. The CDR3 DNA reads TGTGCCAGCAGCGTGGGACAGCGTAATGAAAAACTGTTTTTT. It specifies CASSVGQRNEKLFF.

The V and J genes are TRBV30 and TRBJ1-1, with 8 bases fitting TRBD1. The germline gives CDR1 GTSNPN, CDR2 SVGIG (reference sequence). The trim removed 5 bases at V and 5 bases at J, leaving 7 bases unmatched. The CDR3 runs 13 residues. CDR3 sequence: CAWSVQGATEAFF. The CDR3 nucleotides are TGTGCCTGGTCTGTTCAGGGGGCGACTGAAGCTTTCTTT.

The rearrangement joins TRBV5-1 to TRBJ2-1; TRBD1 matches 9 bases. V gave up 0 bases and J gave up 8 bases; unmatched junction bases: 6. Germline V gene lookup returns CDR1 SGHRS and CDR2 YFSETQ. This CDR3 is built from 15 residues. The CDR3 DNA reads as TGCGCCAGCAGCTTGGGTGGGACAGGGCCCCATGAGCAGTTCTTC. This gives the protein CASSLGGTGPHEQFF.

The CDR3 loop is CASSITGDRTDTQYF. CDR3 bases: TGTGCCAGCAGCATTACAGGGGACCGCACAGATACGCAGTATTTT. This rearrangement joins TRBV6-5 to TRBJ2-3; 7 bases are a match to TRBD1. CDR1 MNHEY and CDR2 SVGAGI come from the germline V gene. The CDR3 contains 15 residues. Trimming took 6 bases from V and 1 from J; bases not matched to a gene: 7.

The rearrangement uses TRBV27 and TRBJ2-3, with a weak D call TRBD1 (5 bases). This CDR3 spans 15 amino acids. Trimming pared 4 bases from V and 4 bases from J, leaving 15 bases between. Germline CDR1 reads MNHEY; CDR2 reads SMNVEV (reference sequence). The CDR3 DNA reads TGTGCCAGCAGTTCCCGAAACCAAGGGGCAGATACGCAGTATTTT. Its translation is CASSSRNQGADTQYF.